This entry features one T cell receptor beta chain sequence. As yet, its antigen is unknown. The protocol was immunoSEQ multiplex PCR, while the TCRdb copy is restricted to in-frame clones and leaves out a portion. Among more than 40,000 clones listed, under 85% were seen once. Pools of viral peptides were used by the ViraFEST assay to expand antigen-specific CD4+ T cells ahead of sequencing. It was after roughly 11 days of culture that CD4+ T cells were isolated. In the vaccine recipients, nucleocapsid antibodies were negative and there was no prior SARS-CoV-2 infection. Each well held two million PBMC cultured with roughly 10 ug/ml peptides and about 9.7 IU/ml IL-2. Half-medium replacement with IL-2 medium occurred on days 3 and 7. The V and J ends lost 5 bases and 4 bases respectively, with 10 bases between them. CDR3 length equals 13 residues. Per germline, CDR1 SGHNT and CDR2 YENEEA. These data are taken from a study of vaccination effects on CD4 cells after COVID-19.

This chain links TRBV11-3 with TRBJ2-3; maybe TRBD2 (5 bases). This material consisted of CD4+ T cells from PBMCs cultured with HCoV-NL63 spike peptides, taken before COVID-19 vaccination. This sequence was found in a human donor who received a COVID-19 vaccine. The CDR3 DNA reads as TGTGCCAGCAGCCGTAGGGAGCCAGATACGCAGTATTTT. Encoded protein: CASSRREPDTQYF.